This T cell receptor (beta chain) was documented in a study of identical twins. This clonotype appeared a few times. Its cognate antigen is unknown. TCRdb reprocessed the 5' RACE reads with MiXCR, giving one entry per CDR3 protein. The sample gives hundreds of thousands of distinct CDR3 sequences, 5.5% to 8% of which show up once; 3.6% is in the top ten. Whole-study results and caveats: It was cross-sectional statistical analysis, not following the same donors, that the conclusions relied on. There is a chance that invariant MAIT and iNKT cells partially muddied zero-insertion analyses.

The V end was cut by 0 bases, the J end by 3 bases, with 14 bases between. Germline-derived CDR1 and CDR2 are SQVTM and ANQGSEA. The CDR3 extends over 15 amino acids. The data were also submitted as part of a second study, on yellow fever vaccine responses in identical twins.

V usage is TRBV29-1 and J usage is TRBJ1-1; D perhaps matches TRBD1 (5 bases). The sample comprised memory (CD45RO+) T cells sorted from blood. This receptor was taken from a woman younger than 35 in good health. The CDR3 reads CSVEDSEGLDTEAFF. DNA of the CDR3: TGCAGCGTTGAAGATTCCGAGGGGCTGGACACTGAAGCTTTCTTT.